These T cell receptor beta chains were read from a single sample in a study of T-cell memory formation after mild COVID-19. MiXCR was run by TCRdb on the 5' RACE reads, yielding one entry per CDR3 protein. This table has roughly 280,000 distinct CDR3 sequences, around 8% appearing once. Sequences were obtained from PBMCs or a T cell subset sorted from them (not recorded which). The receptors were sampled from a man between 18 and 35 years old who had mild COVID-19 (a few samples of this study predate the infection). Cell type and time point are not known. Both conserved end residues are part of each CDR3. D genes are given only for firm matches. Size tells how often a clone was seen (once, few, many) or the class of an expanded clone, and some rows leave it out.

14	.	TRBV7-2	TRBJ2-7	few	TGTGCCAGCAGCCCCACAAGGAGCTCCTACGAGCAGTACTTC	CASSPTRSSYEQYF
14	TRBD1	TRBV7-9	TRBJ2-2	many	TGTGCCAGCAGCTTCGGGACAGCCACCGGGGAGCTGTTTTTT	CASSFGTATGELFF
13	.	TRBV18	TRBJ1-5	few	TGTGCCAGCTCACCAAGCGGGGATCAGCCCCAGCATTTT	CASSPSGDQPQHF
11	.	TRBV21-1	TRBJ1-1	few	TGTGCCAGCAGCAAGGGACTTGAAGCTTTCTTT	CASSKGLEAFF
15	.	TRBV7-9	TRBJ2-7	many	TGTGCCAGCAGCCCCCCCGGACTGAGGGATTACGAGCAGTACTTC	CASSPPGLRDYEQYF
13	.	TRBV11-2	TRBJ2-1	few	TGTGCCAGCATTGCGGCCTCCTACAATGAGCAGTTCTTC	CASIAASYNEQFF
12	.	TRBV5-1	TRBJ1-2	.	TGCGCCAGCAGCTTTACAGGTCATGGCTACACCTTC	CASSFTGHGYTF
16	.	TRBV6-5	TRBJ1-2	.	TGTGCCAGCAGTTACTCACCGGCGGACGGGGCGTCTGGCTACACCTTC	CASSYSPADGASGYTF
15	.	TRBV29-1	TRBJ1-4	.	TGCAGCGTTGCCGGGGCAGGGCCAACTAATGAAAAACTGTTTTTT	CSVAGAGPTNEKLFF
12	.	TRBV5-4	TRBJ1-2	.	TGTGCCAGCAGCTTGTATACAGGTGGCTACACCTTC	CASSLYTGGYTF
16	.	TRBV7-8	TRBJ2-4	few	TGTGCCAGCAGCTCCTTTACTGGGGGCAGCAAAAACATTCAGTACTTC	CASSSFTGGSKNIQYF
15	.	TRBV28	TRBJ1-2	few	TGTGCCAGCAGTAACGAGCAGGGAATTGGTTATGGCTACACCTTC	CASSNEQGIGYGYTF
15	TRBD1	TRBV12-3/TRBV12-4	TRBJ1-5	.	TGTGCCAGCAGACCGACAGGGGGTATTAATCAGCCCCAGCATTTT	CASRPTGGINQPQHF
13	.	TRBV15	TRBJ2-5	many	TGTGCCACCAGCAGAGATCGAACGGAGACCCAGTACTTC	CATSRDRTETQYF
15	TRBD2	TRBV5-4	TRBJ2-2	few	TGTGCCAGCAGCCCAGGACTAGCGGGGGTCGGGGAGCTGTTTTTT	CASSPGLAGVGELFF
13	.	TRBV7-9	TRBJ1-1	.	TGTGCCAGCAGCTTAATCACCAACACTGAAGCTTTCTTT	CASSLITNTEAFF
15	.	TRBV7-2	TRBJ2-3	many	TGTGCCAGCAGCATCCAGGGGGGAGGCACAGATACGCAGTATTTT	CASSIQGGGTDTQYF
16	TRBD1	TRBV7-9	TRBJ1-5	.	TGTGCCAGCAGCTTCGACCCGGGACAGGGGTATCAGCCCCAGCATTTT	CASSFDPGQGYQPQHF
17	.	TRBV11-2	TRBJ2-3	many	TGTGCCAGCAGCTTAGCGCAGGGGTCTTCGTTCACAGATACGCAGTATTTT	CASSLAQGSSFTDTQYF
14	.	TRBV7-2	TRBJ1-1	many	TGTGCCAGCAGTTTTCAGGGCAAGGGGACTGAAGCTTTCTTT	CASSFQGKGTEAFF
15	.	TRBV3-1	TRBJ1-2	few	TGTGCCAGCAGCCAAGATTCCCAAACCCCATATGGCTACACCTTC	CASSQDSQTPYGYTF
14	TRBD1	TRBV5-4	TRBJ2-2	many	TGTGCCAGCAGCCGGACAGGGGGCTCCGGGGAGCTGTTTTTT	CASSRTGGSGELFF
17	.	TRBV3-1	TRBJ1-5	few	TGTGCCAGCAGCCAACGGTTGGGGGTGGAGGGCAATCAGCCCCAGCATTTT	CASSQRLGVEGNQPQHF
16	TRBD2	TRBV7-8	TRBJ2-1	.	TGTGCCAGCAGCCCGCTCCGGGACTACCTCGGCAATGAGCAGTTCTTC	CASSPLRDYLGNEQFF
16	.	TRBV6-2/TRBV6-3	TRBJ1-1	.	TGTGCCAGCAGTTACCCCGGACATTCTGGCCGGCTTGAAGCTTTCTTT	CASSYPGHSGRLEAFF
12	.	TRBV6-2/TRBV6-3	TRBJ1-1	.	TGTGCCAGCAGTTACTCTATCCGTGAAGCTTTCTTT	CASSYSIREAFF
14	.	TRBV20-1	TRBJ2-2	.	TGCAGTGCTAGAGCTGCCGGGAATCGGGGGGAGCTGTTTTTT	CSARAAGNRGELFF
14	.	TRBV7-2	TRBJ1-2	many	TGTGCCAGCAGCGCAACGGGGATCAACTATGGCTACACCTTC	CASSATGINYGYTF
15	.	TRBV15	TRBJ2-2	many	TGTGCCACCAGCAGCCGATTGGATATCACCGGGGAGCTGTTTTTT	CATSSRLDITGELFF
12	.	TRBV24-1	TRBJ1-5	few	TGTGCCACCCAACAGCGGAATCAGCCCCAGCATTTT	CATQQRNQPQHF
14	TRBD1	TRBV6-6	TRBJ1-2	many	TGTGCCAGCAGTCGACAGGGGGCTAACTATGGCTACACCTTC	CASSRQGANYGYTF
15	.	TRBV4-3	TRBJ2-1	few	TGCGCCAGCAGCCAGGGGATGGCGTCCTACAATGAGCAGTTCTTC	CASSQGMASYNEQFF
15	TRBD2	TRBV2	TRBJ2-1	few	TGTGCCAGCAGTGATCAGCGGGGCTTGTACAATGAGCAGTTCTTC	CASSDQRGLYNEQFF